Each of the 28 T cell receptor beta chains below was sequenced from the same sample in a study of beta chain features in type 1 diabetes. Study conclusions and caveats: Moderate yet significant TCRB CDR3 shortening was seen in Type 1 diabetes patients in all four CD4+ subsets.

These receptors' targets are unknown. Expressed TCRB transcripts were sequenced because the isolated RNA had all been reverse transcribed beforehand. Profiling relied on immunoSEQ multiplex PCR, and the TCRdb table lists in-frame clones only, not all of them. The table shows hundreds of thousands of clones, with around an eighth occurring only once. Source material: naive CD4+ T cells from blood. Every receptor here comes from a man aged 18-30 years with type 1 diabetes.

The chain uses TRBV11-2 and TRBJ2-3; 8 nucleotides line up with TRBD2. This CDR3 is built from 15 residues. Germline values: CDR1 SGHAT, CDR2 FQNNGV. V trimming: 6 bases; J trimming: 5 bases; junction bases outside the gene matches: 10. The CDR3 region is CASSLLGGAVDTQYF. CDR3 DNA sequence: TGTGCCAGCAGTCTACTCGGGGGGGCGGTAGATACGCAGTATTTT.

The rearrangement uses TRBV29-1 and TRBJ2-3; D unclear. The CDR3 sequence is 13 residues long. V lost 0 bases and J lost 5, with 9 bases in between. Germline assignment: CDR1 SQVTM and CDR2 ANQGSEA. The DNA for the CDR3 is TGCAGCGTTGAAGATCCAGTGGTAGATACGCAGTATTTT. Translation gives CSVEDPVVDTQYF.

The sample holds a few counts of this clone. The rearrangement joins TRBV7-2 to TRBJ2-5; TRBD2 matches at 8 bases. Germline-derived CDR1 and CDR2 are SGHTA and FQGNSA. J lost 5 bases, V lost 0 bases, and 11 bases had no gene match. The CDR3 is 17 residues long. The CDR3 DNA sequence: TGTGCCAGCAGCTTAGCCCCGTCCGGGGGGGCGCGGGAGACCCAGTACTTC. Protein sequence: CASSLAPSGGARETQYF. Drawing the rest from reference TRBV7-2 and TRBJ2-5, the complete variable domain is GAGVSQSPSNKVTEKGKDVELRCDPISGHTALYWYRQSLGQGLEFLIYFQGNSAPDKSGLPSDRFSAERTGGSVSTLTIQRTQQEDSAVYLCASSLAPSGGARETQYFGPGTRLLVL.

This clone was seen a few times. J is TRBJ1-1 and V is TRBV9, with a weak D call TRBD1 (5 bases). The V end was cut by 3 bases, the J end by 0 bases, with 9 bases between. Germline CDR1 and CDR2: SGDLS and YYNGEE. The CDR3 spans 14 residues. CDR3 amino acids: CASSAHRLNTEAFF. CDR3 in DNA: TGTGCCAGCAGCGCACACAGGCTGAACACTGAAGCTTTCTTT. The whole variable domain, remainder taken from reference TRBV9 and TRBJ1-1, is DSGVTQTPKHLITATGQRVTLRCSPRSGDLSVYWYQQSLDQGLQFLIQYYNGEERAKGNILERFSAQQFPDLHSELNLSSLELGDSALYFCASSAHRLNTEAFFGQGTRLTVV.

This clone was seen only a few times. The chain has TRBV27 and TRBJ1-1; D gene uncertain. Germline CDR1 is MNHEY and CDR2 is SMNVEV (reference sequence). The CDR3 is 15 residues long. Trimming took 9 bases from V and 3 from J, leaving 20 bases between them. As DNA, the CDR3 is TGTGCCAGTCAAAGACCCTCGGGTGATTACACTGAAGCTTTCTTT. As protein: CASQRPSGDYTEAFF.

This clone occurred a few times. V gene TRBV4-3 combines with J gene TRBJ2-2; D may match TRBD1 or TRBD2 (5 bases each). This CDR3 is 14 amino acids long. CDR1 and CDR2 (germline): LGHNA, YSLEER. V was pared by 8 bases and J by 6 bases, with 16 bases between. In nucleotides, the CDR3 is TGCGCCAGCTCAGAGGGGCAATGGTCCGGGGAGCTGTTTTTT. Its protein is CASSEGQWSGELFF.

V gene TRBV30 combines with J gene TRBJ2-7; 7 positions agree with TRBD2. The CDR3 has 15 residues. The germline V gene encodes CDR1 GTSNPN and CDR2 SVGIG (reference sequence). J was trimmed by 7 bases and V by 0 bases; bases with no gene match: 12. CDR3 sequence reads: CAWSVRRREKIEQYF. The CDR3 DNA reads TGTGCCTGGAGTGTACGGCGGCGGGAGAAGATTGAGCAGTACTTC.

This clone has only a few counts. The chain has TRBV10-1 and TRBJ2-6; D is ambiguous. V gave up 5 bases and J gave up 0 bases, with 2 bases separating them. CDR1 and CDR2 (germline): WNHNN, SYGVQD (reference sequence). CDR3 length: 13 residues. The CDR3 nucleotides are TGCGCCAGCAGTATCTCTGGGGCCAACGTCCTGACTTTC. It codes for CASSISGANVLTF.

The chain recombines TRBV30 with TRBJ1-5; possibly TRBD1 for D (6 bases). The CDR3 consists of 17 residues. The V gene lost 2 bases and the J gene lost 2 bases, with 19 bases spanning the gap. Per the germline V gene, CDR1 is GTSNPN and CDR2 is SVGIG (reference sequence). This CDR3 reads CAWSPSRTGSGNQPQHF. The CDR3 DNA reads TGTGCCTGGAGTCCTTCCCGTACAGGGAGCGGCAATCAGCCCCAGCATTTT.

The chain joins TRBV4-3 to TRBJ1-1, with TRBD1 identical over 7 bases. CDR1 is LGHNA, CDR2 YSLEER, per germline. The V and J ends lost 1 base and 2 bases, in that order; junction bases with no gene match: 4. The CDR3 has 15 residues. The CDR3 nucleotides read TGCGCCAGCAGCCAAGGCAACAGGGGTAACACTGAAGCTTTCTTT. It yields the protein CASSQGNRGNTEAFF.

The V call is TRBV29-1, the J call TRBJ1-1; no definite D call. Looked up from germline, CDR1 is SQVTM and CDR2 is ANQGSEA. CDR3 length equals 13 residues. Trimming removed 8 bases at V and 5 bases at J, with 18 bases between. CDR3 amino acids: CSTRATLGTEAFF. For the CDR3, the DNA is TGCAGCACCCGAGCCACCTTGGGGACTGAAGCTTTCTTT.

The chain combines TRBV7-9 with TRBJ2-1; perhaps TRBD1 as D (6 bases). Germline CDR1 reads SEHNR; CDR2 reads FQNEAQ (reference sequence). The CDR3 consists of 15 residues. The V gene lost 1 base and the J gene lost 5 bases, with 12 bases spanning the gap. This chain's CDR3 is CASSLDRVGDNEQFF. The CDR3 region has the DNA TGTGCCAGCAGCTTAGACAGGGTAGGGGACAATGAGCAGTTCTTC.

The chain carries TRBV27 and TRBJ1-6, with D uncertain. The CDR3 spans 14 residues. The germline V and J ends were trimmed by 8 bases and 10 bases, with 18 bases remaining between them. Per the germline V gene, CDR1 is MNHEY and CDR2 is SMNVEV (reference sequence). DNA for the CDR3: TGTGCCAGCCGCGGACTCAGGTTCGAGTCACCCCTCCACTTT. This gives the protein CASRGLRFESPLHF.

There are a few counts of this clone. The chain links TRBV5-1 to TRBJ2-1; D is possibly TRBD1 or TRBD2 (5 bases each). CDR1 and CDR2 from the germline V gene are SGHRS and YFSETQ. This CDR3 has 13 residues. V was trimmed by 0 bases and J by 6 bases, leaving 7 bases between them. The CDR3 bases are TGCGCCAGCAGCTTGGTGGGGGTCAATGAGCAGTTCTTC. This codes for CASSLVGVNEQFF.

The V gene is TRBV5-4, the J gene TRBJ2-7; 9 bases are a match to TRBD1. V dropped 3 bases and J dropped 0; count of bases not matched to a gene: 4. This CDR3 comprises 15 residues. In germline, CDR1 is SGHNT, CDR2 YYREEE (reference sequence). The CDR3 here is CASSSTGGYSYEQYF. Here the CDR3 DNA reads TGTGCCAGCAGCTCCACAGGGGGCTACTCCTACGAGCAGTACTTC.

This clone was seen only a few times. CDR3 in amino acids: CASSPSRAQADYEQYF. The CDR3 coding sequence is TGTGCCAGCTCCCCTTCCAGGGCCCAGGCGGACTACGAGCAGTACTTC. The chain is built from TRBV18 and TRBJ2-7, with D possibly being TRBD1 (5 bases). The germline gives CDR1 KGHSH, CDR2 LQKENI. CDR3 length: 16 amino acids. V lost 6 bases to trimming and J lost 3 bases, with 21 bases between them. Full variable domain (missing parts from reference TRBV18 and TRBJ2-7): NAGVMQNPRHLVRRRGQEARLRCSPMKGHSHVYWYRQLPEEGLKFMVYLQKENIIDESGMPKERFSAEFPKEGPSILRIQQVVRGDSAAYFCASSPSRAQADYEQYFGPGTRLTVT.

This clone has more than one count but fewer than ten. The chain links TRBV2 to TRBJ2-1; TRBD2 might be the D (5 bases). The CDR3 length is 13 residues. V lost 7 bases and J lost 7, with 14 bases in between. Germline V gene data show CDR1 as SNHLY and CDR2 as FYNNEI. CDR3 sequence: CASTEGWANEQFF. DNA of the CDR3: TGTGCCAGCACTGAGGGATGGGCTAATGAGCAGTTCTTC.

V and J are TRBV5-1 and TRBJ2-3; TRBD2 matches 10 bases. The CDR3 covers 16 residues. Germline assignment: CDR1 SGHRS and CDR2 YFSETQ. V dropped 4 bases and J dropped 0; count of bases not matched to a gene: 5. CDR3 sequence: CASSAGLAESTDTQYF. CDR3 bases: TGCGCCAGCAGCGCCGGACTAGCGGAAAGCACAGATACGCAGTATTTT.

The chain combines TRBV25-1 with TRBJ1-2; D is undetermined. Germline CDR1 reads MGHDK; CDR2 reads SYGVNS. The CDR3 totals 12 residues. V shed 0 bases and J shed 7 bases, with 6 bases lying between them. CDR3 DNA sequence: TGTGCCAGCAGTGAATATGGTGGTGGCTACACCTTC. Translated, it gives CASSEYGGGYTF.

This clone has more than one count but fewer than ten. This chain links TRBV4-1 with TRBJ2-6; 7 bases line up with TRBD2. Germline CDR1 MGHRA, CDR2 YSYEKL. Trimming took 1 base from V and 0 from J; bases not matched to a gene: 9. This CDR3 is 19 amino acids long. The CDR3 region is CASSQAGLDLFSGANVLTF. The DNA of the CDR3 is TGCGCCAGCAGCCAAGCTGGACTAGACCTTTTCTCTGGGGCCAACGTCCTGACTTTC.

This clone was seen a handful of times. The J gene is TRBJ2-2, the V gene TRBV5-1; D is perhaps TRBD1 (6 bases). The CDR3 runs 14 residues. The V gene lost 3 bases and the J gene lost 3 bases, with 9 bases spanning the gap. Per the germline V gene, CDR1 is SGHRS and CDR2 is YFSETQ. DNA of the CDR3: TGCGCCAGCAGCTATGGACAGTACACCGGGGAGCTGTTTTTT. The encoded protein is CASSYGQYTGELFF.

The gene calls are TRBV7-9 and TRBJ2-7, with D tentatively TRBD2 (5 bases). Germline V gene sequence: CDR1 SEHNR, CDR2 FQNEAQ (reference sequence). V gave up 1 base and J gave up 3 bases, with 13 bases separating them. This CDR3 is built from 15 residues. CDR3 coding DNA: TGTGCCAGCAGCTTAGGTTCAGGAGGAGTCTACGAGCAGTACTTC. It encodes CASSLGSGGVYEQYF.

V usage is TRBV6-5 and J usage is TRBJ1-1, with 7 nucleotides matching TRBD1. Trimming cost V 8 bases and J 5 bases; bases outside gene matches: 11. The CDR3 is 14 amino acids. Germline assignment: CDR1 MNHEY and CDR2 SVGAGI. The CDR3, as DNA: TGTGCCAGCCTAAAACAGGGGAAGGGAACTGAAGCTTTCTTT. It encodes CASLKQGKGTEAFF.

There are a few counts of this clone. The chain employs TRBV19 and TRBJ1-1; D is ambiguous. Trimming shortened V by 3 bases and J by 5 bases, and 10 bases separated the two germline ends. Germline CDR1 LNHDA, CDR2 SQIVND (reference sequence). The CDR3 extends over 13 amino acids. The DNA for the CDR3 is TGTGCCAGTAGTATCGAAGGTGGGACTGAAGCTTTCTTT. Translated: CASSIEGGTEAFF.

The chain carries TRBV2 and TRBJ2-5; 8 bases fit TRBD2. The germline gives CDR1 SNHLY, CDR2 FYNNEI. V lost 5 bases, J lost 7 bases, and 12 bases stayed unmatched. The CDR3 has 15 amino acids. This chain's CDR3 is CASSPGLGGLSTQYF. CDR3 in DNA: TGTGCCAGCAGTCCGGGACTAGGCGGACTGTCGACCCAGTACTTC.

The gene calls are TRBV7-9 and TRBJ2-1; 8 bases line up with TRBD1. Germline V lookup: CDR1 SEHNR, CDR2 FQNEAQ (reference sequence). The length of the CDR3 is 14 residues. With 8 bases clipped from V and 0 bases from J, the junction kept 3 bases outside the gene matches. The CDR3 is CASGQGASYNEQFF. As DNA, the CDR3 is TGTGCCAGCGGTCAGGGGGCCTCCTACAATGAGCAGTTCTTC.

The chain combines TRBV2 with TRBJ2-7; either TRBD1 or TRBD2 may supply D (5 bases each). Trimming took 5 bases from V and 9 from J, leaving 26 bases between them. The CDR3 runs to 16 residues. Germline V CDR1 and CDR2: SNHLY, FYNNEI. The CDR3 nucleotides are TGTGCCAGCAGTTTCACTATACAGGCCGCGATGGGAGTGCAGTACTTC. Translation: CASSFTIQAAMGVQYF.

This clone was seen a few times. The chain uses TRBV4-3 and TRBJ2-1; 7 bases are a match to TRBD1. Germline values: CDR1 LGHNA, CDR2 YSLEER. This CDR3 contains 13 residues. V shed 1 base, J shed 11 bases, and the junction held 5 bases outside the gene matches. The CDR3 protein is CASSQGGQAKQFF. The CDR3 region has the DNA TGCGCCAGCAGCCAAGGTGGACAGGCCAAGCAGTTCTTC.